One sample yielded the 10 T cell receptor beta chains listed below, sequenced in a study of cytomegalovirus exposure and HLA in healthy donors. Use of 60 Vbeta and 13 Jbeta primers characterized the PCR. TCRdb's table, derived via immunoSEQ multiplex PCR, lists solely in-frame clones and lacks some. In the table there are roughly 110,000 clones, around three quarters of which are singletons. The specimen was PBMCs. These receptors originate from a female donor in good health and CMV-seronegative.

This chain connects TRBV7-9 to TRBJ2-3, with D maybe TRBD1 (5 bases). CDR3 size: 16 residues. The germline gives CDR1 SEHNR, CDR2 FQNEAQ (reference sequence). V was shortened by 1 base and J by 0 bases, with 11 bases between the two germline ends. The CDR3 region is CASSLVDTTSTDTQYF. In DNA form, the CDR3 reads TGTGCCAGCAGCTTAGTGGACACCACTAGCACAGATACGCAGTATTTT.

The rearrangement uses TRBV2 and TRBJ2-7; D call uncertain. Germline CDR1 and CDR2: SNHLY and FYNNEI. This CDR3 has 15 residues. Trimming removed 0 bases from V and 4 bases from J, with 13 bases in between. CDR3 sequence: CASSEAQATTYEQYF. The CDR3 DNA follows: TGTGCCAGCAGTGAAGCCCAGGCAACGACGTACGAGCAGTACTTC.

The genes are TRBV30 and TRBJ1-5; D ambiguous. CDR1 and CDR2 from the germline V gene are GTSNPN and SVGIG (reference sequence). This CDR3 comprises 14 residues. With 3 bases removed from V and 11 bases from J, the gap between germline ends came to 20 bases. CDR3 region: CAWSVSRFGRSQHF. The CDR3 region has the DNA TGTGCCTGGAGCGTATCCAGGTTCGGTCGGTCCCAGCATTTT.

V is TRBV2 and J is TRBJ1-2; 8 bases map to TRBD1. With V trimmed by 3 bases and J by 2 bases, 5 bases remained unmatched. The CDR3 is 15 amino acids. Germline V gives CDR1 SNHLY, CDR2 FYNNEI. CDR3 in amino acids: CASSERTGWNYGYTF. The CDR3 DNA follows: TGTGCCAGCAGTGAGAGGACAGGGTGGAACTATGGCTACACCTTC.

The gene calls are TRBV6-1 and TRBJ2-1; 11 nucleotides align to TRBD2. CDR3 size: 15 residues. Germline values: CDR1 MNHNS, CDR2 SASEGT. Trimming removed 8 bases from V and 7 bases from J; junction bases left unmatched: 10. The CDR3 is CASGRPGLAVNEQFF. The CDR3 DNA is TGTGCCAGCGGGAGACCGGGACTAGCGGTGAATGAGCAGTTCTTC.

This chain uses TRBV5-4 with TRBJ2-3; D is possibly TRBD1 (6 bases). This CDR3 region has 14 residues. V was cut by 1 base and J by 5 bases, with 11 bases left in between. Per the germline V gene, CDR1 is SGHNT and CDR2 is YYREEE (reference sequence). The CDR3 region is CASSLSGVEDTQYF. The DNA of the CDR3 is TGTGCCAGCAGCTTGTCAGGGGTGGAAGATACGCAGTATTTT. The entire variable domain, with the rest obtained from reference TRBV5-4 and TRBJ2-3, is as follows: ETGVTQSPTHLIKTRGQQVTLRCSSQSGHNTVSWYQQALGQGPQFIFQYYREEENGRGNFPPRFSGLQFPNYSSELNVNALELDDSALYLCASSLSGVEDTQYFGPGTRLTVL.

The gene calls are TRBV19 and TRBJ2-7; D is unresolved. Germline CDR1 LNHDA, CDR2 SQIVND (reference sequence). This CDR3 is 14 amino acids long. V was clipped by 6 bases and J by 2 bases, with 14 bases between them. CDR3 DNA sequence: TGTGCCAGTAGCCGCGGCTGGCCGACCTACGAGCAGTACTTC. Translating it yields CASSRGWPTYEQYF.

The chain uses TRBV13 and TRBJ1-1, with D possibly being TRBD1 (5 bases). The germline CDR1 and CDR2 sequences are PRHDT and FYEKMQ (reference sequence). The ends were cut back, 4 bases at V and 1 base at J, with 16 bases in the middle. CDR3 size: 16 residues. The CDR3, as DNA: TGTGCCAGCAGCTACTACGAAGGGACTAGGAACACTGAAGCTTTCTTT. It translates to CASSYYEGTRNTEAFF.

Note on this clone: A junction end diverges from the germline sequence, so it may reflect a read error. The chain combines TRBV5-6 with TRBJ1-2; no clear D gene. The CDR3 is 14 residues long. CDR1 SGHDT and CDR2 YYEEEE come from the germline V gene. The CDR3 loop is CASSLGPTNYGYTF. The CDR3 nucleotides read TGTGCCAGCAGCTTGGGACCCACTAATTATGGCTACACCTTC.

This chain uses TRBV2 with TRBJ1-1, with D perhaps TRBD1 (6 bases). Germline V CDR1 and CDR2: SNHLY, FYNNEI. The CDR3 contains 14 residues. Deletions cut 5 bases from V and 0 bases from J, with 10 bases between. The CDR3 DNA reads TGTGCCAGCAGTAGCGAGGGGGTGAACACTGAAGCTTTCTTT. Its translation is CASSSEGVNTEAFF.